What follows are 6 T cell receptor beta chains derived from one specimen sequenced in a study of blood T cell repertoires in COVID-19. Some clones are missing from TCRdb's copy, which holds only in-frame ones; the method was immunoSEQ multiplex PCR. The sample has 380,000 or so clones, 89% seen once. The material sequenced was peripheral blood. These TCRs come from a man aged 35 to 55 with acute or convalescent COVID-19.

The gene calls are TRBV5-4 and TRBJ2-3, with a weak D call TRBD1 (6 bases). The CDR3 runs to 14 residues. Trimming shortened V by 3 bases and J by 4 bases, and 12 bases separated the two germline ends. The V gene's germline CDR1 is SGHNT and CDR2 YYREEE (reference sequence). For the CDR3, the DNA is TGTGCCAGCAGCTCCCCCAGGGGCGCAGATACGCAGTATTTT. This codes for CASSSPRGADTQYF.

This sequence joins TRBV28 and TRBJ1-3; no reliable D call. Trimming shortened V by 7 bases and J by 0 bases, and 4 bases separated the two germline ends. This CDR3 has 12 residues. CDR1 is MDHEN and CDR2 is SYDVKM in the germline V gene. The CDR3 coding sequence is TGTGCCAGCATAAACTCTGGAAACACCATATATTTT. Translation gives CASINSGNTIYF.

Written as DNA, the CDR3 is TGTGCCAGCAGCCAAGAGGCGGCAGGGCTCAATAATTCACCCCTCCACTTT. Protein product: CASSQEAAGLNNSPLHF. The V and J genes are TRBV3-1 (or the pseudogene TRBV3-2) and TRBJ1-6; D may be TRBD1 (5 bases). V lost 0 bases and J 5 bases, leaving 14 bases between the germline ends. This CDR3 is 17 amino acids long. In germline, CDR1 is LGHDT, CDR2 YNNKEL (reference sequence).

CDR3 amino acids: CASSRRGAEYEQYF. In DNA, the CDR3 is TGTGCCAGCAGTCGCAGGGGGGCTGAATACGAGCAGTACTTC. The chain has TRBV6-2 or TRBV6-3 and TRBJ2-7; possible D gene TRBD1, 7 bases. The germline V gene has CDR1 MNHEY and CDR2 SVGEGT. Between the trimmed V and J ends, which lost 5 bases and 4 bases, there was a span of 15 bases. CDR3 length equals 14 residues.

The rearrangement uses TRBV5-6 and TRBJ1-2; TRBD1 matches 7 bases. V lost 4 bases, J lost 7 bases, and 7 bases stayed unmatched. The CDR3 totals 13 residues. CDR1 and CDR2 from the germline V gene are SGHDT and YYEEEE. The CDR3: CASSGFDRVGYTF. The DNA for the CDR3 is TGTGCCAGCAGCGGATTCGACAGGGTTGGCTACACCTTC.

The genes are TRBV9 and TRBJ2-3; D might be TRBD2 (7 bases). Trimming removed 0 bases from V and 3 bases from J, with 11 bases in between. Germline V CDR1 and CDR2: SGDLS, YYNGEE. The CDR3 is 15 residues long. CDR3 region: CASSVAGGLTDTQYF. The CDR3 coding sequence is TGTGCCAGCAGCGTAGCCGGGGGGCTTACAGATACGCAGTATTTT.